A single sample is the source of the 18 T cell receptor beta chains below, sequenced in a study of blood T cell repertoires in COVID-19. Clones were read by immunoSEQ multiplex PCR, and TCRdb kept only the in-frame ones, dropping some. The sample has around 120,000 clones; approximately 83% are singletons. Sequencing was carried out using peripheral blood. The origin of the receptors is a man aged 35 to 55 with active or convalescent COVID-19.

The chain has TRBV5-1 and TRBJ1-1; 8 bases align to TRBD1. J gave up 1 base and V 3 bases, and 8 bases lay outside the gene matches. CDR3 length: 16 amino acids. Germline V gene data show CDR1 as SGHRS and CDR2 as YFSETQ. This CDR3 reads CASSSGQGLGNTEAFF. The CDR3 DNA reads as TGCGCCAGCAGCTCTGGACAGGGCTTAGGGAACACTGAAGCTTTCTTT. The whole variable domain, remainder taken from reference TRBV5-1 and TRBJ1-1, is KAGVTQTPRYLIKTRGQQVTLSCSPISGHRSVSWYQQTPGQGLQFLFEYFSETQRNKGNFPGRFSGRQFSNSRSEMNVSTLELGDSALYLCASSSGQGLGNTEAFFGQGTRLTVV.

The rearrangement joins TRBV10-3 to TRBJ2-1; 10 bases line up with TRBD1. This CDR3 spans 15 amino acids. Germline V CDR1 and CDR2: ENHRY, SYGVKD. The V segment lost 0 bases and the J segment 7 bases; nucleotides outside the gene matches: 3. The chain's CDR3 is CAISESGQGDNEQFF. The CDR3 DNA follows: TGTGCCATCAGTGAGTCTGGACAGGGGGATAATGAGCAGTTCTTC.

CDR3 coding DNA: TGTGCCAGCAGCTTGGCCTCTCAGGGGAGACATGGCTACACCTTC. Translating it yields CASSLASQGRHGYTF. The genes are TRBV5-4 and TRBJ1-2; perhaps TRBD1 as D (6 bases). The germline V gene encodes CDR1 SGHNT and CDR2 YYREEE (reference sequence). The CDR3 consists of 15 residues. V was shortened by 0 bases and J by 6 bases, with 15 bases between the two germline ends. Looking up the rest from reference TRBV5-4 and TRBJ1-2 gives the full variable domain: ETGVTQSPTHLIKTRGQQVTLRCSSQSGHNTVSWYQQALGQGPQFIFQYYREEENGRGNFPPRFSGLQFPNYSSELNVNALELDDSALYLCASSLASQGRHGYTFGSGTRLTVV.

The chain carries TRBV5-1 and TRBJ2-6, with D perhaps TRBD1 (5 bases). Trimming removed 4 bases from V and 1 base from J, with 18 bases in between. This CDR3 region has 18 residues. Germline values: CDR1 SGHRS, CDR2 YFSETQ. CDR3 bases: TGCGCCAGCAGCCCCTGGACATCCCGTGGGTCTGGGGCCAACGTCCTGACTTTC. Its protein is CASSPWTSRGSGANVLTF.

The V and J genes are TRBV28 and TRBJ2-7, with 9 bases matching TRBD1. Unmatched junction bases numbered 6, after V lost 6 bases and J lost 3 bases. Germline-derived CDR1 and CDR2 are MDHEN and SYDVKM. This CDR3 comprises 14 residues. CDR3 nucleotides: TGTGCCAGCAGGACAGGGGGGGTAATCTACGAGCAGTACTTC. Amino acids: CASRTGGVIYEQYF.

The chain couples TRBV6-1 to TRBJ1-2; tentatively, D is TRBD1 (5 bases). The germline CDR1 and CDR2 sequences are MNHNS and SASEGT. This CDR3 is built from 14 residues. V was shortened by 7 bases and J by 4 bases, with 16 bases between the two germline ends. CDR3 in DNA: TGTGCCAGCACTCAAAGGGGCAGAGTCTATGGCTACACCTTC. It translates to CASTQRGRVYGYTF.

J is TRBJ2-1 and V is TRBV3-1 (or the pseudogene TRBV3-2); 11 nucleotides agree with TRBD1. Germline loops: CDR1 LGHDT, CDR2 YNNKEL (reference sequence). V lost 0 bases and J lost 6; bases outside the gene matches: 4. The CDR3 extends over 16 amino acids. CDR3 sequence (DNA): TGTGCCAGCAGCCAAGATAGGACAGGGGGCATCAATGAGCAGTTCTTC. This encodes CASSQDRTGGINEQFF.

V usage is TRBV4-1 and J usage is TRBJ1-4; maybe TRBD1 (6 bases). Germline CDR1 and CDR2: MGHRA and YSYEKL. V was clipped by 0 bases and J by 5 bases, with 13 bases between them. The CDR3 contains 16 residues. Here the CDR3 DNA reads TGCGCCAGCAGCCAAGATACGGGGGGCGGGAATGAAAAACTGTTTTTT. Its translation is CASSQDTGGGNEKLFF.

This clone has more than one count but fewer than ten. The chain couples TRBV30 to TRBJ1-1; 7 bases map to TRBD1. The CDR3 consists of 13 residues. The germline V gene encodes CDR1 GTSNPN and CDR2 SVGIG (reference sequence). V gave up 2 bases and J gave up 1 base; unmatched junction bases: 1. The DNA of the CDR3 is TGTGCCTGGAGTCGACAGGGGAACACTGAAGCTTTCTTT. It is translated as CAWSRQGNTEAFF.

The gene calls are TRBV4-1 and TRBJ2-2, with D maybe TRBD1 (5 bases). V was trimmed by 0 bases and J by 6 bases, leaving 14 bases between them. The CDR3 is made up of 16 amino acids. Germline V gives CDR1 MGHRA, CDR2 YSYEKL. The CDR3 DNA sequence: TGCGCCAGCAGCCAAGAAGGGGTCGGACGGGCCGGGGAGCTGTTTTTT. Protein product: CASSQEGVGRAGELFF.

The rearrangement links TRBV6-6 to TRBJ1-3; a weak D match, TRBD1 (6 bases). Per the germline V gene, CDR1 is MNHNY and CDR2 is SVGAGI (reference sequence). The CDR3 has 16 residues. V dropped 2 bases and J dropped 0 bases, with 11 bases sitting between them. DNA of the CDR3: TGTGCCAGCAGTTACCTCCGGGACACCTCTGGAAACACCATATATTTT. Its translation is CASSYLRDTSGNTIYF.

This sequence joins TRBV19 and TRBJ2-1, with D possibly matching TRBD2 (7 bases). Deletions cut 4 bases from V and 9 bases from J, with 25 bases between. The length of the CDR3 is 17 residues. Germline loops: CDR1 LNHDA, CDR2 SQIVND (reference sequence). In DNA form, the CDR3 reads TGTGCCAGTAGTACTCACCTGGGGGGGGGCCGGAAAGGTGAGCAGTTCTTC. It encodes CASSTHLGGGRKGEQFF.

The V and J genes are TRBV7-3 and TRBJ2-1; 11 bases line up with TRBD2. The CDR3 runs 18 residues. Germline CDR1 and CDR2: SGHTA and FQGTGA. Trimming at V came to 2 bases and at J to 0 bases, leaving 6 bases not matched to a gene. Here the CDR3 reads CASSLEGLAVSSYNEQFF. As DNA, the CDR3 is TGTGCCAGCAGCTTAGAGGGACTAGCGGTTAGCTCCTACAATGAGCAGTTCTTC.

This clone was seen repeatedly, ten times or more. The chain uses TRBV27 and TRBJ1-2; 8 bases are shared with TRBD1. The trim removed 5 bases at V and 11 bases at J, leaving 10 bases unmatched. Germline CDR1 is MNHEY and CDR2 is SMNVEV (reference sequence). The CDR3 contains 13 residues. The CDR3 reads CASSNRQGARYTF. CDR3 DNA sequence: TGTGCCAGCAGTAACCGTCAGGGGGCGAGGTACACCTTC.

In DNA, the CDR3 is TGTGCCAGCAGCTTAGTAGCGGGGGGCCTCGGCATTCAGTACTTC. It specifies CASSLVAGGLGIQYF. The chain couples TRBV7-2 to TRBJ2-4; 10 positions match TRBD2. This CDR3 contains 15 residues. The germline CDR1 and CDR2 sequences are SGHTA and FQGNSA. V shed 1 base and J 9 bases; nucleotides not matched to a gene: 6.

CDR3 nucleotide sequence: TGTGCCAGCACCCAGCAAGCGGGGATGAACACTGAAGCTTTCTTT. It yields the protein CASTQQAGMNTEAFF. This chain uses TRBV7-6 with TRBJ1-1; D gene unclear. Germline V gives CDR1 SGHVS, CDR2 FNYEAQ. The CDR3 sequence is 15 residues long. Trimming took off 7 bases at V and 0 bases at J, with 15 bases between the two ends.

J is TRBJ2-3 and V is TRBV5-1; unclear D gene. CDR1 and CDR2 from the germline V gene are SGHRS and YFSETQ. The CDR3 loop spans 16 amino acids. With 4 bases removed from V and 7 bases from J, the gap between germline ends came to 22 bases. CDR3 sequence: CASSPSGQTPVHTQYF. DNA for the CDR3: TGCGCCAGCAGCCCCTCAGGTCAAACCCCCGTTCATACGCAGTATTTT.

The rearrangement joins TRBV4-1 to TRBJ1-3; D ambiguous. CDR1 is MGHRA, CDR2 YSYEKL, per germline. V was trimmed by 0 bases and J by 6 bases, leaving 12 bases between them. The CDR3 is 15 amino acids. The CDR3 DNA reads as TGCGCCAGCAGCCAAGATGGTCCAGGATCAAACACCATATATTTT. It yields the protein CASSQDGPGSNTIYF.